This is a list of T cell receptor beta chains from one sample in a study of T cell responses to AZD1222 COVID-19 vaccine. Sequencing used immunoSEQ multiplex PCR; TCRdb keeps in-frame clones, though not all of them. The top ten hold around 4.5% of the sample, which has over 150,000 clones, approximately 90% seen once. This material consisted of peripheral blood, taken 28 days after the second AZD1222 dose. These receptors originate from an adult who received the AZD1222 COVID-19 vaccine. CDR3s include the opening cysteine and the closing phenylalanine or tryptophan.

j_call v_call cdr3_aa
TRBJ1-6 TRBV5-1 CASSLRQLFDYNSPLHF
TRBJ1-6 TRBV4-2 CASSQEGQASSPLHF
TRBJ2-1 TRBV6-4 CASSDLRGGQDEQFF
TRBJ2-7 TRBV12-3/TRBV12-4 CASSRGPYEQYF
TRBJ2-3 TRBV6-4 CASSELRGGPDTQYF
TRBJ1-5 TRBV7-9 CASSLGGRTQPQHF
TRBJ2-5 TRBV7-2 CASSLQAGGIQETQYF
TRBJ1-2 TRBV5-1 CASSLDREFGYTF
TRBJ2-2 TRBV18 CASSPPGYAGELFF
TRBJ1-3 TRBV6-1 CASSETLSQGGNTIYF
TRBJ2-7 TRBV30 CAWSVIYEQYF
TRBJ1-3 TRBV19 CASSIRAGNTIYF
TRBJ2-5 TRBV11-2 CASSLEPRRETQYF
TRBJ1-1 TRBV9 CASSVGPGGQGEAFF
TRBJ1-1 TRBV6-1 CASSEREATFTEAFF
TRBJ1-2 TRBV28 CASSSRGGPYGYTF
TRBJ1-2 TRBV27 CASSYGTGSVYTF
TRBJ2-7 TRBV6-6 CASSRAGTANSYEQYF
TRBJ1-3 TRBV11-2 CASSLGKDPSGNTIYF
TRBJ2-3 TRBV7-2 CASSLPPQGGWTDTQYF
TRBJ1-1 TRBV5-1 CASSWDRENTEAFF
TRBJ2-5 TRBV13 CASSSRLAGMEETQYF
TRBJ1-4 TRBV6-4 CASSVPEPGREKLFF
TRBJ2-2 TRBV5-6 CASSLEGDGELFF
TRBJ1-3 TRBV4-1 CASSQDRNSGNTIYF
TRBJ1-1 TRBV12-3/TRBV12-4 CASSPTGYTEAFF
TRBJ2-5 TRBV4-3 CASSQDGLPGETQYF
TRBJ2-1 TRBV27 CASRLLQGVTGEQFF
TRBJ2-5 TRBV6-2/TRBV6-3 CASSYLGQGPKETQYF
TRBJ1-3 TRBV7-9 CASSLTSGGSGNTIYF
TRBJ1-6 TRBV18 CASSPPDGRTLHF
TRBJ1-4 TRBV5-6 CASSVRVTNEKLFF
TRBJ2-3 TRBV29-1 CSVAETNTDTQYF
TRBJ2-3 TRBV5-1 CASSTSRPSDTDTQYF
TRBJ1-1 TRBV6-2/TRBV6-3 CASSYDSPEAFF
TRBJ2-1 TRBV27 CASTPGLALRNEQFF
TRBJ1-2 TRBV11-2 CASSSSRTTGDYGYTF
TRBJ2-3 TRBV4-1 CASSRITVERGPGTDTQYF
TRBJ1-1 TRBV19 CASSQTVNTEAFF
TRBJ2-4 TRBV19 CASSPTYLAKNIQYF
TRBJ1-4 TRBV9 CASSVGHSATNEKLFF
TRBJ1-2 TRBV18 CASSTGGVGYGYTF
TRBJ1-2 TRBV10-3 CAINPGRGYGYTF
TRBJ1-5 TRBV7-2 CASSLSPTYSNQPQHF
TRBJ2-5 TRBV13 CASSSIRDRGILGETQYF
TRBJ1-2 TRBV4-3 CASSQDTGDYGYTF